This T cell receptor (beta chain) was observed in a study of tumor-infiltrating lymphocytes in primary liver carcinoma. As for the study in general: Subjects presented with primary liver carcinoma managed by surgical resection. In every tissue type, samples returned a similar yield of roughly 3.65 to 7.5 million productive TCRbeta reads.

This clonotype was seen more than once but under ten times. The target antigen is unknown. Germline DNA was also extracted, with blood RNA taken from unsorted whole blood. Findings of the study overall: Relative to blood, tumors carried a significantly larger fraction of the repertoire in their top 250 clones (p = 0.039).

Total RNA amounting to roughly 480 ng was the source from which TCR beta cDNA was made with a constant-region primer. TCR beta libraries came from three nested multiplex PCR rounds using slightly modified ARM-PCR. The study ran its first two PCR rounds for around 10 cycles each, using TRBV1-TRBV30 forward primers and a C-beta reverse primer. One entry per CDR3 protein results from TCRdb running MiXCR on the multiplex PCR reads. The sample includes about 350,000 distinct CDR3 sequences, less than 65% of them seen just once. V was shortened by 4 bases and J by 0 bases, with 10 bases between the two germline ends. CDR1 is SGHKS, CDR2 YYEKEE, per germline (reference sequence). CDR3 length equals 15 residues.

This receptor was obtained from a man aged 40-49 years with primary liver carcinoma and hepatitis B virus infection. This chain links TRBV5-5 with TRBJ1-4; perhaps TRBD1 as D (6 bases). Sequenced: peripheral blood. This chain's CDR3 is CASSPGTTTNEKLFF. CDR3 sequence (DNA): TGTGCCAGCAGCCCCGGGACAACAACTAATGAAAAACTGTTTTTT.